This T cell receptor (beta chain) was recovered during a study of shared clonotypes between healthy human individuals. Cells designated naive CD8 were CD45RO-negative and were positively selected for CCR7, with terminally differentiated effector memory CD45RA+ cells excluded. Sequencing used immunoSEQ multiplex PCR; TCRdb keeps in-frame clones, though not all of them. This sample has about 580,000 clones, with about 98% found just once. This TCR came from a man aged 30-40 years in good health. The source material was naive CD8+ T cells sorted from blood.

The CDR3 DNA reads as TGCGCCAGCAGCCAATTTCAATCGCCGCTCTACGAGCAGTACTTC. Its protein is CASSQFQSPLYEQYF. The chain carries TRBV4-3 and TRBJ2-7; D uncertain. The CDR3 sequence is 15 residues long. The germline CDR1 and CDR2 sequences are LGHNA and YSLEER. The V end lost 2 bases, the J end lost 3 bases, and 14 bases lay between the germline ends.